The 28 T cell receptor beta chains reported below all come from one sample, sequenced in a study of blood T cell repertoires in COVID-19. Here immunoSEQ multiplex PCR was the method, and the copy in TCRdb shows in-frame clones only, minus some. This sample has fewer than 200,000 clones, with around nine tenths found just once. Sequenced input: peripheral blood. Source of these receptors: an older woman with COVID-19, enrolled during active disease.

The chain recombines TRBV19 with TRBJ2-5; TRBD2 is a possible D gene (5 bases). The CDR3 spans 14 residues. The V end was cut by 2 bases, the J end by 4 bases, with 11 bases between. CDR1 is LNHDA, CDR2 SQIVND, per germline (reference sequence). CDR3 nucleotide sequence: TGTGCCAGTAGTATAAGCCCGGCGGGAGAGACCCAGTACTTC. Protein: CASSISPAGETQYF.

The chain has TRBV19 and TRBJ1-1; a possible D gene is TRBD1 (6 bases). Germline CDR1 LNHDA, CDR2 SQIVND (reference sequence). The CDR3 loop spans 15 amino acids. V was clipped by 4 bases and J by 1 base, with 13 bases between them. CDR3 DNA: TGTGCCAGTAGTAGTAATCAGGGGTGGAACACTGAAGCTTTCTTT. This gives the protein CASSSNQGWNTEAFF.

This sequence joins TRBV19 and TRBJ2-1; 9 nucleotides align to TRBD2. The CDR3 runs to 16 residues. V dropped 3 bases and J dropped 7; count of bases not matched to a gene: 10. CDR1 LNHDA and CDR2 SQIVND come from the germline V gene (reference sequence). The CDR3 DNA reads as TGTGCCAGTAGTATCCCTTCGCGCGGGAGGGGGAATGAGCAGTTCTTC. Encoded protein: CASSIPSRGRGNEQFF. Full variable domain (rest looked up from reference TRBV19 and TRBJ2-1): DGGITQSPKYLFRKEGQNVTLSCEQNLNHDAMYWYRQDPGQGLRLIYYSQIVNDFQKGDIAEGYSVSREKKESFPLTVTSAQKNPTAFYLCASSIPSRGRGNEQFFGPGTRLTVL.

V is TRBV27 and J is TRBJ1-2, with D maybe TRBD1 (6 bases). V lost 6 bases and J 5 bases, leaving 19 bases between the germline ends. The CDR3 is 15 residues long. From germline, CDR1 is MNHEY and CDR2 SMNVEV (reference sequence). This CDR3 is CASSRTGTRSYGYTF. The CDR3 DNA reads TGTGCCAGCAGCCGTACCGGGACAAGGTCTTATGGCTACACCTTC.

The rearrangement uses TRBV10-3 and TRBJ1-2; 10 bases match TRBD1. The junction had 9 bases not matched to a gene; V was cut back by 6 bases and J by 8 bases. Germline values: CDR1 ENHRY, CDR2 SYGVKD. This CDR3 is built from 14 residues. CDR3 sequence: CAIRAGTGEPGYTF. The CDR3 DNA sequence: TGTGCCATCAGAGCCGGGACAGGGGAGCCCGGCTACACCTTC.

The V gene is TRBV28, the J gene TRBJ2-3, with 11 bases matching TRBD2. The germline gives CDR1 MDHEN, CDR2 SYDVKM. The J segment lost 5 bases and the V segment lost 6 bases, leaving 10 bases of the junction unmatched. The CDR3 is made up of 16 amino acids. The CDR3 coding sequence is TGTGCCAGCAGCCTAATAGCGGGAGGGCCGAGAGATACGCAGTATTTT. It is translated as CASSLIAGGPRDTQYF.

This chain joins TRBV7-2 and TRBJ1-4; D may be TRBD1 (6 bases). The length of the CDR3 is 13 residues. From germline, CDR1 is SGHTA and CDR2 FQGNSA. Trimming stripped 6 bases from V and 3 bases from J, with 8 bases between. The CDR3 sequence: CASSRTANEKLFF. CDR3 in DNA: TGTGCCAGCAGTCGGACAGCTAATGAAAAACTGTTTTTT.

V is TRBV19 and J is TRBJ1-1; TRBD1 is a possible D gene (6 bases). Trimming removed 6 bases at V and 0 bases at J, with 11 bases between. Per germline, CDR1 LNHDA and CDR2 SQIVND (reference sequence). This CDR3 contains 14 residues. CDR3: CASSETGMNTEAFF. The DNA for the CDR3 is TGTGCCAGTAGCGAAACAGGGATGAACACTGAAGCTTTCTTT.

This chain uses TRBV11-3 with TRBJ2-1; a weak D match, TRBD2 (6 bases). Trimming stripped 1 base from V and 5 bases from J, with 12 bases between. Germline CDR1 is SGHNT and CDR2 is YENEEA. CDR3 size: 15 residues. The CDR3 DNA is TGTGCCAGCAGCTTAGCGGGACTCCGAGACAATGAGCAGTTCTTC. Amino acid sequence: CASSLAGLRDNEQFF.

The chain recombines TRBV2 with TRBJ2-4; TRBD1 aligns across 7 bases. J gave up 0 bases and V 5 bases, and 13 bases lay outside the gene matches. Germline values: CDR1 SNHLY, CDR2 FYNNEI. There are 18 residues in the CDR3. CDR3 nucleotides: TGTGCCAGCAGTCTTAGGGTGACAGGGATGGCAGCCAAAAACATTCAGTACTTC. This translates into CASSLRVTGMAAKNIQYF.

This clone has just a few counts. The chain uses TRBV15 and TRBJ1-5; tentatively, D is TRBD1 (5 bases). The CDR3 covers 16 residues. V lost 1 base, J lost 3 bases, and 13 bases lay in between. CDR1 LNHNV and CDR2 YYDKDF come from the germline V gene (reference sequence). The CDR3 spells CATSRVGQGFNQPQHF. In nucleotides, the CDR3 is TGTGCCACCAGCAGAGTAGGGCAGGGTTTCAATCAGCCCCAGCATTTT.

The chain has TRBV4-3 and TRBJ1-5; D not certain. The CDR3 extends over 13 amino acids. V was cut by 1 base and J by 7 bases, with 8 bases left in between. The V gene's germline CDR1 is LGHNA and CDR2 YSLEER. The DNA of the CDR3 is TGCGCCAGCAGCCAAGCCGCGGGACAGCCCCAGCATTTT. Encoded protein: CASSQAAGQPQHF.

The rearrangement uses TRBV27 and TRBJ1-5, with TRBD1 matching 9 bases. Trimming at V came to 4 bases and at J to 6 bases, leaving 10 bases not matched to a gene. The CDR3 runs 16 residues. The germline gives CDR1 MNHEY, CDR2 SMNVEV (reference sequence). The CDR3 protein is CASSSTTGGDGQPQHF. CDR3 nucleotide sequence: TGTGCCAGCAGTTCTACTACAGGGGGCGACGGTCAGCCCCAGCATTTT.

DNA of the CDR3: TGTGCCAGCAGCTCCGGGACACGGCAGTACACCGGGGAGCTGTTTTTT. Translating it yields CASSSGTRQYTGELFF. The V call is TRBV6-2 or TRBV6-3, the J call TRBJ2-2; tentative D call: TRBD1 (6 bases). V was clipped by 6 bases and J by 3 bases, with 17 bases between them. Looked up from germline, CDR1 is MNHEY and CDR2 is SVGEGT. The CDR3 totals 16 residues.

The V and J genes are TRBV4-3 and TRBJ1-5; perhaps TRBD1 as D (5 bases). The germline CDR1 and CDR2 sequences are LGHNA and YSLEER. Trimming shortened V by 2 bases and J by 0 bases, and 17 bases separated the two germline ends. This CDR3 region has 18 residues. CDR3 sequence (DNA): TGCGCCAGCAGCCAAAGCCTCCCACAGGAATATAGCAATCAGCCCCAGCATTTT. Protein sequence: CASSQSLPQEYSNQPQHF.

This chain links TRBV5-1 with TRBJ2-3; possible D gene TRBD2, 6 bases. V lost 4 bases and J 5 bases, leaving 17 bases between the germline ends. The CDR3 sequence is 15 residues long. CDR1 SGHRS and CDR2 YFSETQ come from the germline V gene. CDR3 region: CASSVLTGVLDTQYF. The CDR3 DNA follows: TGCGCCAGCAGCGTGCTCACGGGAGTTTTAGATACGCAGTATTTT.

The rearrangement uses TRBV11-3 and TRBJ2-1; D is unresolved. V was trimmed by 7 bases and J by 4 bases, leaving 11 bases between them. Germline V gives CDR1 SGHNT, CDR2 YENEEA. This CDR3 has 13 residues. CDR3 sequence reads: CASNAEVYNEQFF. The CDR3 DNA sequence: TGTGCCAGCAACGCAGAAGTTTACAATGAGCAGTTCTTC.

The rearrangement links TRBV18 to TRBJ1-4; D is possibly TRBD1 (6 bases). CDR1 is KGHSH, CDR2 LQKENI, per germline. This CDR3 region has 14 residues. With 3 bases removed from V and 7 bases from J, the gap between germline ends came to 12 bases. The chain's CDR3 is CASSPSGAVEKLFF. The DNA for the CDR3 is TGTGCCAGCTCACCTTCAGGGGCGGTTGAAAAACTGTTTTTT.

This clone was counted once. CDR3 region: CASSPTAGGRSGNTIYF. The CDR3 DNA sequence: TGTGCCAGCTCACCCACCGCAGGGGGCCGCTCTGGAAACACCATATATTTT. The rearrangement uses TRBV18 and TRBJ1-3; 8 nucleotides line up with TRBD1. The V segment lost 3 bases and the J segment 0 bases; nucleotides outside the gene matches: 7. CDR1 is KGHSH and CDR2 is LQKENI in the germline V gene. This CDR3 spans 17 amino acids.

The J gene is TRBJ2-1, the V gene TRBV5-1; the D gene is possibly TRBD1 (5 bases). From germline, CDR1 is SGHRS and CDR2 YFSETQ. Trimming left V 3 bases short and J 8 bases short, with 9 bases between. The CDR3 has 12 amino acids. In DNA, the CDR3 is TGCGCCAGCAGCTCCCAGGGCCATGAGCAGTTCTTC. This encodes CASSSQGHEQFF.

This rearrangement joins TRBV9 to TRBJ2-1; 8 nucleotides match TRBD1. The V gene end was trimmed by 3 bases and the J gene end by 0 bases; junction bases not matched to a gene: 5. The CDR3 sequence is 16 residues long. Looked up from germline, CDR1 is SGDLS and CDR2 is YYNGEE. The DNA for the CDR3 is TGTGCCAGCAGCGGACTACAGGGGGTCTCCTACAATGAGCAGTTCTTC. Its translation: CASSGLQGVSYNEQFF. The full variable domain, with the rest looked up from reference TRBV9 and TRBJ2-1, is DSGVTQTPKHLITATGQRVTLRCSPRSGDLSVYWYQQSLDQGLQFLIQYYNGEERAKGNILERFSAQQFPDLHSELNLSSLELGDSALYFCASSGLQGVSYNEQFFGPGTRLTVL.

The rearrangement joins TRBV28 to TRBJ1-4, with 8 bases lining up with TRBD1. V lost 1 base to trimming and J lost 7 bases; unmatched junction nucleotides: 2. CDR1 is MDHEN and CDR2 is SYDVKM in the germline V gene. The length of the CDR3 is 14 residues. Here the CDR3 reads CASSLSGGGEKLFF. CDR3 coding DNA: TGTGCCAGCAGTTTATCAGGGGGCGGTGAAAAACTGTTTTTT.

V gene TRBV6-5 combines with J gene TRBJ1-1, with 9 bases identical to TRBD1. The ends lost 4 bases at V and 6 bases at J; junction bases unmatched: 9. The V gene's germline CDR1 is MNHEY and CDR2 SVGAGI. CDR3 length: 15 amino acids. The CDR3 DNA sequence: TGTGCCAGCAGTTTATCACAGGGGGCGCTTCCTGAAGCTTTCTTT. Encoded protein: CASSLSQGALPEAFF.

The rearrangement joins TRBV20-1 to TRBJ1-2, with D unresolved. The CDR3 loop spans 10 amino acids. Germline loops: CDR1 DFQATT, CDR2 SNEGSKA (reference sequence). Deletions cut 1 base from V and 8 bases from J, with 5 bases between. In nucleotides, the CDR3 is TGCAGTGCTAGAGCCGGGGGCTACACCTTC. Encoded protein: CSARAGGYTF.

The J gene is TRBJ2-7, the V gene TRBV4-3; perhaps TRBD1 as D (6 bases). Germline CDR1 reads LGHNA; CDR2 reads YSLEER. V dropped 5 bases and J dropped 3 bases, with 11 bases sitting between them. The CDR3 totals 13 residues. The CDR3 DNA reads as TGCGCCAGCAGCTATAAGACAGGCTACGAGCAGTACTTC. Residues: CASSYKTGYEQYF.

The chain links TRBV28 to TRBJ2-2, with 11 bases identical to TRBD2. V gave up 5 bases and J gave up 3 bases; unmatched junction bases: 8. This CDR3 region has 17 residues. Germline V gene lookup returns CDR1 MDHEN and CDR2 SYDVKM. CDR3: CASSTEMTSGDTGELFF. CDR3 DNA sequence: TGTGCCAGCAGTACCGAGATGACTAGCGGGGACACCGGGGAGCTGTTTTTT.

V is TRBV28 and J is TRBJ1-2; TRBD1 agrees at 8 bases. The junction had 3 bases not matched to a gene; V was cut back by 5 bases and J by 7 bases. CDR1 is MDHEN and CDR2 is SYDVKM in the germline V gene. The CDR3 spans 12 residues. The CDR3 nucleotides are TGTGCCAGCAGTCCTGACAGGGGTGGCTACACCTTC. Translation gives CASSPDRGGYTF.

There are a few counts of this clone. The chain couples TRBV19 to TRBJ2-7; 8 bases line up with TRBD1. Germline V gene lookup returns CDR1 LNHDA and CDR2 SQIVND (reference sequence). J was trimmed by 3 bases and V by 1 base; bases with no gene match: 8. CDR3 length: 16 amino acids. Here the CDR3 reads CASSIVGQGGGYEQYF. For the CDR3, the DNA is TGTGCCAGTAGTATAGTCGGACAGGGAGGAGGCTACGAGCAGTACTTC.